This TCR beta chain was observed in a study of graft-versus-host responses after intestinal transplantation. Study-level findings and limits: Circulating GvH clone levels at their peak were associated with HvG declines (early post-transplant).

Trimming took off 0 bases at V and 1 base at J, with 13 bases between the two ends. The CDR3 totals 17 residues. Germline CDR1 is LGHNA and CDR2 is YSLEER. Libraries were prepared by immunoSEQ multiplex PCR; TCRdb keeps only in-frame clonotypes and omits some of them. Of around 90,000 clones detected, 85% to 95% appear once; the ten largest clones hold about 0.2%. Note on this clone: The antigen is unknown.

The chain joins TRBV4-3 to TRBJ2-1; D is undetermined. The clonotype was recovered from a human donor who was the organ donor for an intestinal transplant. The specimen was unstimulated CD4+ T cells sorted from spleen or lymph node cells, collected before transplant. The CDR3 DNA is TGCGCCAGCAGCCAAGAATTGGGCAGCCGGTCCTACAATGAGCAGTTCTTC. It translates to CASSQELGSRSYNEQFF.